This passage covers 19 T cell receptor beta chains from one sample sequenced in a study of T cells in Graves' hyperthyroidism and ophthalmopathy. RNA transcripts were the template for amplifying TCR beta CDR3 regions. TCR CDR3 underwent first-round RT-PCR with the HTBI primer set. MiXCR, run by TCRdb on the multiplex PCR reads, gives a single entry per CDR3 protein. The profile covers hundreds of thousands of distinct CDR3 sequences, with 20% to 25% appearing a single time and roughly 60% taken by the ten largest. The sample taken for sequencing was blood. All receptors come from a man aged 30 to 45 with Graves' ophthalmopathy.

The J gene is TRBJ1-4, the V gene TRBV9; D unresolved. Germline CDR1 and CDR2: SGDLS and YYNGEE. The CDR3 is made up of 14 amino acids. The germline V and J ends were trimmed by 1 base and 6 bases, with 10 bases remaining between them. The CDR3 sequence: CASSVQSWDEKLFF. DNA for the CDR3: TGTGCCAGCAGCGTACAGAGTTGGGATGAAAAACTGTTTTTT.

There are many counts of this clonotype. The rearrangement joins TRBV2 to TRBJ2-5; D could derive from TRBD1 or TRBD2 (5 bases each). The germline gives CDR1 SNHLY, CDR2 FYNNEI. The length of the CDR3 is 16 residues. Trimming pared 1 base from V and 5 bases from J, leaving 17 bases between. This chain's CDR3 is CASSEGEGTRRETQYF. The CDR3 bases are TGTGCCAGCAGTGAAGGCGAGGGGACCAGGAGGGAGACCCAGTACTTC.

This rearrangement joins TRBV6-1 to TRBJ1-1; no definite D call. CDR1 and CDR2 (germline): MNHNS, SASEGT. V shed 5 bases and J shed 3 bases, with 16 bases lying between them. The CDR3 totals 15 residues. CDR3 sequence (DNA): TGTGCCAGCAGTTCCTTGCGTGAAGGCGACACTGAAGCTTTCTTT. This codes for CASSSLREGDTEAFF.

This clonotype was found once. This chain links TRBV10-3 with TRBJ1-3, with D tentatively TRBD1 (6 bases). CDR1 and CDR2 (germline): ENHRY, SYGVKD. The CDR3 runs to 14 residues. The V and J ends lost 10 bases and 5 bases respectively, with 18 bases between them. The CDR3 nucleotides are TGTGCCACCGCCCAAAGACAGGATAGAAACACCATATATTTT. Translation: CATAQRQDRNTIYF.

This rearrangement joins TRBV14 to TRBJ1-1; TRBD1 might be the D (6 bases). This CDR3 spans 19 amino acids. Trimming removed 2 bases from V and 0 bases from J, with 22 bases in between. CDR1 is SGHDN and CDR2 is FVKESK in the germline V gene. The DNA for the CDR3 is TGTGCCAGCAGCCAACACCGGGACACGGGCCCTACGATGAACACTGAAGCTTTCTTT. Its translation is CASSQHRDTGPTMNTEAFF. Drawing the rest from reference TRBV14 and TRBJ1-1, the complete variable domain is EAGVTQFPSHSVIEKGQTVTLRCDPISGHDNLYWYRRVMGKEIKFLLHFVKESKQDESGMPNNRFLAERTGGTYSTLKVQPAELEDSGVYFCASSQHRDTGPTMNTEAFFGQGTRLTVV.

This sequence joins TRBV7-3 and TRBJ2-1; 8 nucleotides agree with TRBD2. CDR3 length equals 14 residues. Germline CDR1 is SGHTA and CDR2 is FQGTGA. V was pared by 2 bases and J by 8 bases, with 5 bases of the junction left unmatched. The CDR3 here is CASSLGTSPHEQFF. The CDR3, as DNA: TGTGCCAGCAGCTTAGGGACTAGTCCCCATGAGCAGTTCTTC.

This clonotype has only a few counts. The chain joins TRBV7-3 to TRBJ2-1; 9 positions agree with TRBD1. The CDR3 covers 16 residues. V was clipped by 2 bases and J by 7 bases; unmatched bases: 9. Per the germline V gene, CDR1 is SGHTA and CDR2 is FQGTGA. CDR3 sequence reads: CASSLLFGTGRNEQFF. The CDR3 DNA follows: TGTGCCAGCAGCTTATTGTTTGGGACAGGGAGGAATGAGCAGTTCTTC.

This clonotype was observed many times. The CDR3: CASSPSGARTEAFF. The CDR3 DNA follows: TGTGCCAGCAGCCCCTCCGGGGCGAGGACTGAAGCTTTCTTT. V is TRBV11-3 and J is TRBJ1-1, with TRBD1 as a possible D gene (5 bases). V was shortened by 5 bases and J by 5 bases, with 15 bases between the two germline ends. The CDR3 totals 14 residues. CDR1 and CDR2 from the germline V gene are SGHNT and YENEEA.

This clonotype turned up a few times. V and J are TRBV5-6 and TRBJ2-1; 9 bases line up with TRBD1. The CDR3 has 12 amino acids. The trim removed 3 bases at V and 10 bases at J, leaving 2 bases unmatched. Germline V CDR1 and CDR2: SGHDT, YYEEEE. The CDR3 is CASSWTGEEQFF. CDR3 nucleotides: TGTGCCAGCAGCTGGACAGGGGAGGAGCAGTTCTTC.

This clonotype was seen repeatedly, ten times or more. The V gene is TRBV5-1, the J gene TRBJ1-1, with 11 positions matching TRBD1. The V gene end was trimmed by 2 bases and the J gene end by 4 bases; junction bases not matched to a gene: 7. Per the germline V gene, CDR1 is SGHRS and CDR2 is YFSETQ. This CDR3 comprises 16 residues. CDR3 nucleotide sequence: TGCGCCAGCAGCTTCGGACAGGGGGCGGGCGGCACTGAAGCTTTCTTT. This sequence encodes CASSFGQGAGGTEAFF.

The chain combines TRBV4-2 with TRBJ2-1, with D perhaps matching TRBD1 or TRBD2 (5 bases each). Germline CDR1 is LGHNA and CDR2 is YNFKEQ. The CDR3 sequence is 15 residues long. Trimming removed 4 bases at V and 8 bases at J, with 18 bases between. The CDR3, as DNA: TGTGCCAGCAGCCCTACCCACTCGCAGGGACATGAGCAGTTCTTC. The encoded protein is CASSPTHSQGHEQFF.

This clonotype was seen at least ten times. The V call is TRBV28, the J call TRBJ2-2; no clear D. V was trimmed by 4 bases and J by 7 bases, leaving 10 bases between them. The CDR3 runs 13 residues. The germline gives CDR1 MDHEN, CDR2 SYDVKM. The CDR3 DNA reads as TGTGCCAGCAGTTCGCTAGGCATCGGGGAGCTGTTTTTT. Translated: CASSSLGIGELFF.

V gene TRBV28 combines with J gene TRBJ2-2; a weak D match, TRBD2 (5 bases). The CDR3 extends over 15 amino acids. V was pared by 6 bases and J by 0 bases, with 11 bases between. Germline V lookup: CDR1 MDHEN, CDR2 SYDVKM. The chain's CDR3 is CASSQAGTNTGELFF. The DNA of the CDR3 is TGTGCCAGCAGCCAAGCCGGGACGAACACCGGGGAGCTGTTTTTT.

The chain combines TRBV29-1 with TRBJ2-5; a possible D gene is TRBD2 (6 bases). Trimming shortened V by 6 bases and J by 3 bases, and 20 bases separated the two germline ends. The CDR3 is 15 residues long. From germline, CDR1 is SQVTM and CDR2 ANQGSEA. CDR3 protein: CSVALGLALEETQYF. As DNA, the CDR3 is TGCAGCGTGGCCTTGGGACTTGCACTAGAAGAGACCCAGTACTTC.

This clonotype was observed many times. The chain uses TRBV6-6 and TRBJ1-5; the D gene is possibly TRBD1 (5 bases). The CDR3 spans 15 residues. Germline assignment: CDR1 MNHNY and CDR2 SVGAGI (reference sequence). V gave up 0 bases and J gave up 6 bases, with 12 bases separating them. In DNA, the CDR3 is TGTGCCAGCAGTTACTCTACTGGGGGAAGTCAGCCCCAGCATTTT. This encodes CASSYSTGGSQPQHF.

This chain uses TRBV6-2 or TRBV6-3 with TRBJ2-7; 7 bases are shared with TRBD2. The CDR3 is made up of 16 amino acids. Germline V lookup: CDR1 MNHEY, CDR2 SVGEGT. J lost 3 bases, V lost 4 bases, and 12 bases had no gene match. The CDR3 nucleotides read TGTGCCAGCAGTTCCCCCGCGGTAGCGGGCAACTACGAGCAGTACTTC. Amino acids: CASSSPAVAGNYEQYF.

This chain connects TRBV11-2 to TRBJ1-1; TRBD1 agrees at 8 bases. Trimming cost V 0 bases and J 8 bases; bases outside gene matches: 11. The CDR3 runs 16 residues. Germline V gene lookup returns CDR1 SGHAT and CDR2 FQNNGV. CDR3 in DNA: TGTGCCAGCAGCTTAGATGGTAGGGTTGACAGGGGCGAAGCTTTCTTT. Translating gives CASSLDGRVDRGEAFF.

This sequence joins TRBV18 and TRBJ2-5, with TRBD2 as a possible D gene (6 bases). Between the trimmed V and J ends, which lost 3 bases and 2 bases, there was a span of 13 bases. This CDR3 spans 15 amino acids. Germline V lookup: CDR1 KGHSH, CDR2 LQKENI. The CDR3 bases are TGTGCCAGCTCACCCCAGGGAGGAGTACAAGAGACCCAGTACTTC. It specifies CASSPQGGVQETQYF.

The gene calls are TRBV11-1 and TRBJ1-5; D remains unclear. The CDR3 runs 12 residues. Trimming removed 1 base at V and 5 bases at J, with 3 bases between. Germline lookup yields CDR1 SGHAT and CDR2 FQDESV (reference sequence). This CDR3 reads CASSLDYQPQHF. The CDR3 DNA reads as TGTGCCAGCAGCTTAGACTATCAGCCCCAGCATTTT.